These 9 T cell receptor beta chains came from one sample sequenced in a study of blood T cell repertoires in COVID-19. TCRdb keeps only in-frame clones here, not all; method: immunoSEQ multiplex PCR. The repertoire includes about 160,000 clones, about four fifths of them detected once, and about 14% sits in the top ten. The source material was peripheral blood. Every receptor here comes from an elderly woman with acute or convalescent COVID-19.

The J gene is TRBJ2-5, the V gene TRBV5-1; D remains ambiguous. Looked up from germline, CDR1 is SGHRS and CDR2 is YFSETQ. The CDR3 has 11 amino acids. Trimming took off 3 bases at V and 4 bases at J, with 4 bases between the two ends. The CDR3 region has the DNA TGCGCCAGCAGCTGGAGAGAGACCCAGTACTTC. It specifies CASSWRETQYF.

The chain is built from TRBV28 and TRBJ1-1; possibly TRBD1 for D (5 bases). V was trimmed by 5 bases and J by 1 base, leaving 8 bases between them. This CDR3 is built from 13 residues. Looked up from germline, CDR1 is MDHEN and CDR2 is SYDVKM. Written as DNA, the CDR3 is TGTGCCAGCAGTCCCGGGGGGAACACTGAAGCTTTCTTT. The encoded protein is CASSPGGNTEAFF.

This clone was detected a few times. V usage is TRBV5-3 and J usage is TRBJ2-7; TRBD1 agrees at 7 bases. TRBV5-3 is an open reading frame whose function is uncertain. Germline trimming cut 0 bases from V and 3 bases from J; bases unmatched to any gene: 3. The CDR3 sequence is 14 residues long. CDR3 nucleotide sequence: TGTGCCAGAAGCTTGGAGGGACAGAACTACGAGCAGTACTTC. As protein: CARSLEGQNYEQYF.

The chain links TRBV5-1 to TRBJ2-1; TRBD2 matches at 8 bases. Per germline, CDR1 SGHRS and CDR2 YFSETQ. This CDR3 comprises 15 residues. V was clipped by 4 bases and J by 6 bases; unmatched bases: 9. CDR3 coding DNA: TGCGCCAGCAGCACGGCAATCGGACTAGCCAATGAGCAGTTCTTC. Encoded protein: CASSTAIGLANEQFF.

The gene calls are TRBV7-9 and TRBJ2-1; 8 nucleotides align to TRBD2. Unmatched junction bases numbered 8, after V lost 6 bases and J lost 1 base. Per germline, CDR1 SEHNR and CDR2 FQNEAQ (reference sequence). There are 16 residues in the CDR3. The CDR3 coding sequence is TGTGCCAGCAGTTCGGGGGGGCCTAGGTCCTACAATGAGCAGTTCTTC. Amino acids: CASSSGGPRSYNEQFF.

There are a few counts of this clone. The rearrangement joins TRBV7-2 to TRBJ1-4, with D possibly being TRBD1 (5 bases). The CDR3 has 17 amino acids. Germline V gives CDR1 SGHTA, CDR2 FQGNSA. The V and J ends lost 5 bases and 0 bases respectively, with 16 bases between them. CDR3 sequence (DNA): TGTGCCAGCAGCCAAGACAGACCCTTATCAACTAATGAAAAACTGTTTTTT. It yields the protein CASSQDRPLSTNEKLFF.

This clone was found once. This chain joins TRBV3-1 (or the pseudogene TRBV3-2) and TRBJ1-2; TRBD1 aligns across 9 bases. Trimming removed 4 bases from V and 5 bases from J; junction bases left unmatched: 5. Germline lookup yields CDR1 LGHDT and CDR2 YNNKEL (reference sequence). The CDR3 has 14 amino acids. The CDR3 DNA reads TGTGCCAGCAGCCGGATGACAGGGGGATATGGCTACACCTTC. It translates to CASSRMTGGYGYTF.

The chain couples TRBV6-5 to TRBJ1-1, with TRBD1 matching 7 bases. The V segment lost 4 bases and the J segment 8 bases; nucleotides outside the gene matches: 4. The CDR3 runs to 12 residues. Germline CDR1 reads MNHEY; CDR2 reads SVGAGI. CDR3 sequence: CASSWTGGEAFF. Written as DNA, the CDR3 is TGTGCCAGCAGTTGGACAGGTGGGGAAGCTTTCTTT.

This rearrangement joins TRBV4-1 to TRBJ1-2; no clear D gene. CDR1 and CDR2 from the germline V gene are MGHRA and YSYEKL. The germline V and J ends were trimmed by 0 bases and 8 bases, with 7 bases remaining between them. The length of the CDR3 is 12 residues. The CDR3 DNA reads TGCGCCAGCAGCCAAGATACCTACGGCTACACCTTC. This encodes CASSQDTYGYTF.